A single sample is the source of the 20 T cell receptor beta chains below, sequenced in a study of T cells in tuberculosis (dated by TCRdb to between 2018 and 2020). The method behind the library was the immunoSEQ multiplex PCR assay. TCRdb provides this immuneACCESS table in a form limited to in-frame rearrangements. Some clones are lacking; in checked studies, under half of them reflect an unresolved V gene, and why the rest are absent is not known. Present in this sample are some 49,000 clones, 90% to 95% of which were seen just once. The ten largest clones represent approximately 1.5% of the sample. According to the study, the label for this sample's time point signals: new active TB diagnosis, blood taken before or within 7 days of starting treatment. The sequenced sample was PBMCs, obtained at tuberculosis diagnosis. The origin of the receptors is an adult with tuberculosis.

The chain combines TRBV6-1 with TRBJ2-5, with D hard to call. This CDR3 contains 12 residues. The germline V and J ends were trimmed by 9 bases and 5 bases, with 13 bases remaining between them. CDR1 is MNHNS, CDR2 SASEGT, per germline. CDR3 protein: CARNPLWETQYF. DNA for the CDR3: TGTGCCAGAAATCCCCTATGGGAGACCCAGTACTTC.

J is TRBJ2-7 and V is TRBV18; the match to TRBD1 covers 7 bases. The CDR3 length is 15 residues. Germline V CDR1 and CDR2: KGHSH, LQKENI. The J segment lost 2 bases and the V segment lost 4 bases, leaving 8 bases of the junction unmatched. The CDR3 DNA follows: TGTGCCAGCTCACAGGGGGCTAATTCCGCCTACGAGCAGTACTTC. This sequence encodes CASSQGANSAYEQYF.

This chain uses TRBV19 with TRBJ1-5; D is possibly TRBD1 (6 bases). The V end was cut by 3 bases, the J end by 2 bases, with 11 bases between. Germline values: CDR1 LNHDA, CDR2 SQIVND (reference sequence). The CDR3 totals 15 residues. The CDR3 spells CASSIKAGGNQPQHF. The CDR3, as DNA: TGTGCCAGTAGTATTAAGGCAGGGGGCAATCAGCCCCAGCATTTT.

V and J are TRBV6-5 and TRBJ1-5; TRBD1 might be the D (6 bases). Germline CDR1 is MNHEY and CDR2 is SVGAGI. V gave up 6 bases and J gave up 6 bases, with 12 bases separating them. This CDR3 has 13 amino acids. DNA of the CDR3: TGTGCCAGCAGCAGGACAGCTTTTCAGCCCCAGCATTTT. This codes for CASSRTAFQPQHF.

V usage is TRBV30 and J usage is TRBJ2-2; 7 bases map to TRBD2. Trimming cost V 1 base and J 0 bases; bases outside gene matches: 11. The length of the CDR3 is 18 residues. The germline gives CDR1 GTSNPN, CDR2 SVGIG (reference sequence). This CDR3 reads CAWSAGLVGSANTGELFF. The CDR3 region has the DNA TGTGCCTGGAGTGCCGGACTAGTGGGATCCGCGAACACCGGGGAGCTGTTTTTT.

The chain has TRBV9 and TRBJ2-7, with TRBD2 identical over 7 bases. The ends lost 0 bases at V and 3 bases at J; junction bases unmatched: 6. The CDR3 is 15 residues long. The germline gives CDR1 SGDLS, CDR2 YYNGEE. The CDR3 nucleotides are TGTGCCAGCAGCGTAGCGGGCGGGAGCTACTACGAGCAGTACTTC. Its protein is CASSVAGGSYYEQYF.

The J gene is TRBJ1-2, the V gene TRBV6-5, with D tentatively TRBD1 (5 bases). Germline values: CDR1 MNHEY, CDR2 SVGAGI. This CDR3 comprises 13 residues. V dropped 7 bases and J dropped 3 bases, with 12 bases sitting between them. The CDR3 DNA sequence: TGTGCCAGCAAGGCACAGGCCTACTATGGCTACACCTTC. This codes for CASKAQAYYGYTF.

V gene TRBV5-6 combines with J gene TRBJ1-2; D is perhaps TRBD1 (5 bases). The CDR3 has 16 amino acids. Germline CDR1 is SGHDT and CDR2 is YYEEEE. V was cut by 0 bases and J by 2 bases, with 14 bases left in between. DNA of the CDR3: TGTGCCAGCAGCTTGGCATGGCAGGGTCCCAACTATGGCTACACCTTC. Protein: CASSLAWQGPNYGYTF. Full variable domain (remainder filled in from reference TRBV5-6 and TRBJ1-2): DAGVTQSPTHLIKTRGQQVTLRCSPKSGHDTVSWYQQALGQGPQFIFQYYEEEERQRGNFPDRFSGHQFPNYSSELNVNALLLGDSALYLCASSLAWQGPNYGYTFGSGTRLTVV.

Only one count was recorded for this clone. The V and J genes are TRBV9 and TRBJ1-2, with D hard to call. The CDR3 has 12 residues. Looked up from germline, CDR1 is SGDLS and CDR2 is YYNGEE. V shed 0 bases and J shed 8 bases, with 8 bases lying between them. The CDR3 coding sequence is TGTGCCAGCAGCGTAGGGATGAGGGGCTACACCTTC. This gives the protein CASSVGMRGYTF.

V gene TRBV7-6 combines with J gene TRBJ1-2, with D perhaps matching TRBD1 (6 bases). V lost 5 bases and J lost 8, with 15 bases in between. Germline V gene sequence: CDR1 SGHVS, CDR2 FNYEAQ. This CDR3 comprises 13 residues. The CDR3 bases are TGTGCCAGCAGCCAGGGGTCGGGAGGCGGCTACACCTTC. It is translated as CASSQGSGGGYTF.

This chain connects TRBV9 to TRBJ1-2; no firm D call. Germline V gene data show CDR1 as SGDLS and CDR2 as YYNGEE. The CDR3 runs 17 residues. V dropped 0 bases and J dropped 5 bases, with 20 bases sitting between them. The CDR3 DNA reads TGTGCCAGCAGCGTAGCTACCGGGAGTTCGGCTTTTTATGGCTACACCTTC. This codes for CASSVATGSSAFYGYTF.

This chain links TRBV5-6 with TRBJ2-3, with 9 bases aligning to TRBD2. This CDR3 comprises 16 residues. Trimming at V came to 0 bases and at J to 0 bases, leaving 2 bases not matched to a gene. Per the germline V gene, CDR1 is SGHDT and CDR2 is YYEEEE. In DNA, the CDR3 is TGTGCCAGCAGCTTGGTTACTAGCGGGAGCACAGATACGCAGTATTTT. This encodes CASSLVTSGSTDTQYF.

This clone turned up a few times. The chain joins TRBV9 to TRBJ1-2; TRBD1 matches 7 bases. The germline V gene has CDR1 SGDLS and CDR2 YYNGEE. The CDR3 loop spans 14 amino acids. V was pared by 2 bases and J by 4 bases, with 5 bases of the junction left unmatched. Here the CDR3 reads CASSVSGTAYGYTF. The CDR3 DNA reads TGTGCCAGCAGCGTGTCCGGGACAGCCTATGGCTACACCTTC.

The CDR3 DNA reads TGTGCTAATAGGCCCAATCTGCGACTAGCGGGGACAGATACGCAGTATTTT. Encoded protein: CANRPNLRLAGTDTQYF. V gene TRBV28 combines with J gene TRBJ2-3; TRBD2 agrees at 11 bases. Per germline, CDR1 MDHEN and CDR2 SYDVKM. This CDR3 spans 17 amino acids.

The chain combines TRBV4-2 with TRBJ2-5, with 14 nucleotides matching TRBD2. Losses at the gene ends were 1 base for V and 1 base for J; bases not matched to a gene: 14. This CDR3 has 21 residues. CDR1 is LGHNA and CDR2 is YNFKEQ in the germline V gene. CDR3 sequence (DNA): TGTGCCAGCAGCCAAGCCGGCGGGACTAGCGGGAGACTTGGGGGCCAAGAGACCCAGTACTTC. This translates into CASSQAGGTSGRLGGQETQYF.

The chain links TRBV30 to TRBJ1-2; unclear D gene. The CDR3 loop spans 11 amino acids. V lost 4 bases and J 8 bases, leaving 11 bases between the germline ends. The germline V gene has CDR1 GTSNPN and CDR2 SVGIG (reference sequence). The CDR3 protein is CAWKRERGYTF. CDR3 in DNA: TGTGCCTGGAAAAGGGAGAGAGGCTACACCTTC. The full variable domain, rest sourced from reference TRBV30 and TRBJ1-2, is SQTIHQWPATLVQPVGSPLSLECTVEGTSNPNLYWYRQAAGRGLQLLFYSVGIGQISSEVPQNLSASRPQDRQFILSSKKLLLSDSGFYLCAWKRERGYTFGSGTRLTVV.

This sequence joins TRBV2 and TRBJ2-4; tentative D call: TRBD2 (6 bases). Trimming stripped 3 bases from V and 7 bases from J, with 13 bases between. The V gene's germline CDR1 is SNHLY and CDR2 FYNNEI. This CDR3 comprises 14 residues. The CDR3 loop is CASSDGPGRNIQYF. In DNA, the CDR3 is TGTGCCAGCAGTGACGGGCCAGGGAGGAACATTCAGTACTTC.

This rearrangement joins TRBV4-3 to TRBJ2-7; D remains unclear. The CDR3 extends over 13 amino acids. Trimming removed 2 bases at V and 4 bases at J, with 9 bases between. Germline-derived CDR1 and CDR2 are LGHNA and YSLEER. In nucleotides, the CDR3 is TGCGCCAGCAGCCAAAAAGTCGGGTACGAGCAGTACTTC. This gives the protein CASSQKVGYEQYF.

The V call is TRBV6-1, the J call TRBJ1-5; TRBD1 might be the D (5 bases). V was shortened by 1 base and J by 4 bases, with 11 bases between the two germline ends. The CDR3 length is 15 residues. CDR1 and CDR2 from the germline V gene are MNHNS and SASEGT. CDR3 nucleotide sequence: TGTGCCAGCAGTGAAGGGGGCAGACCTAATCAGCCCCAGCATTTT. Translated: CASSEGGRPNQPQHF.

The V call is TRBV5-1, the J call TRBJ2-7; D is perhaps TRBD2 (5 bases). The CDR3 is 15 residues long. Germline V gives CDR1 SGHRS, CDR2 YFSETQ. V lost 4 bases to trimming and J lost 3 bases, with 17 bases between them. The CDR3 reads CASSRESRTGYEQYF. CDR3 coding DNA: TGCGCCAGCAGCAGGGAGTCAAGGACCGGCTACGAGCAGTACTTC.